The TCR beta chain described here comes from a study of T cells expressing NK-cell markers. Reanalyzing the 5' RACE reads, TCRdb keeps one entry per CDR3 protein, without DNA. The sample table includes some 440,000 distinct CDR3 sequences. The CDR3 covers 15 residues. CDR1 and CDR2 (germline): KGHDR, SFDVKD. Sequenced input: blood T cells: a sorted CD56 or NKG2C T cell subset, CD4+ or CD8+ T cells, or bulk PBMC T cells (not recorded which). The chain employs TRBV24-1 and TRBJ2-3. The source is a woman between 45 and 65 years old in good health. CDR3 sequence reads: CATSGGAKSTDTQYF.